This T cell receptor beta chain appears in the sequencing data of a study of blood T cells in healthy people across ages. This CDR3 has 13 residues. Primers used in a second PCR of roughly 7 to 12 cycles were a sample-barcoded 5' primer and a J-beta primer mix. TCRdb independently ran MiXCR on the 5' RACE reads; one entry per CDR3 protein. The sample has some 750,000 distinct CDR3 sequences, 22% seen once. This receptor was taken from a man aged 70-80 years in good health. The chain joins TRBV21-1 to TRBJ2-3; TRBD1, the D gene given by the table, was not confirmed from the DNA. TRBV21-1 is listed as a pseudogene. What was sequenced was blood. The CDR3 is CASSRRTGDTQYF. CDR3 sequence (DNA): TGTGCCAGCAGCCGTCGTACAGGGGATACGCAGTATTTT.